Each of the 28 T cell receptor beta chains below was sequenced from the same sample in a study of blood T cell repertoires in COVID-19. Data came from immunoSEQ multiplex PCR; TCRdb stores just in-frame clones and leaves some out. The table includes 270,000 or so clones, 80% to 90% detected once. Sequenced input: peripheral blood. The receptors were gathered from a woman aged 25 to 39 with active or convalescent COVID-19.

The chain uses TRBV5-8 and TRBJ2-2, with 10 bases aligning to TRBD1. The CDR3 has 16 residues. Per the germline V gene, CDR1 is SGHTS and CDR2 is YDEGEE. With V trimmed by 3 bases and J by 5 bases, 7 bases remained unmatched. Written as DNA, the CDR3 is TGTGCCAGCAGCTCCGGGACAGGGGCAAGAACCGGGGAGCTGTTTTTT. Protein sequence: CASSSGTGARTGELFF.

The V gene is TRBV2, the J gene TRBJ1-2, with 7 bases lining up with TRBD1. Trimming took 3 bases from V and 3 from J; bases not matched to a gene: 19. Germline CDR1 and CDR2: SNHLY and FYNNEI. CDR3 size: 19 residues. CDR3 in DNA: TGTGCCAGCAGTGATAGTTTAGGGGGCGACAGGGACCGCGACTATGGCTACACCTTC. This translates into CASSDSLGGDRDRDYGYTF.

This chain joins TRBV4-2 and TRBJ1-4; 7 bases align to TRBD1. Germline loops: CDR1 LGHNA, CDR2 YNFKEQ. This CDR3 contains 15 residues. V was clipped by 1 base and J by 4 bases; unmatched bases: 3. The CDR3 loop reads CASSQGQGDNEKLFF. DNA for the CDR3: TGTGCCAGCAGCCAAGGACAGGGAGATAATGAAAAACTGTTTTTT.

This chain joins TRBV19 and TRBJ1-1; a weak D match, TRBD1 (6 bases). V was clipped by 10 bases and J by 0 bases, with 9 bases between them. Germline V lookup: CDR1 LNHDA, CDR2 SQIVND (reference sequence). CDR3 length: 12 amino acids. The chain's CDR3 is CATQGMNTEAFF. DNA for the CDR3: TGTGCCACCCAGGGGATGAACACTGAAGCTTTCTTT.

The chain combines TRBV5-1 with TRBJ1-2; possibly TRBD1 for D (6 bases). Trimming removed 0 bases from V and 5 bases from J, with 14 bases in between. The CDR3 has 15 amino acids. CDR1 and CDR2 from the germline V gene are SGHRS and YFSETQ. The CDR3 DNA reads TGCGCCAGCAGCTTGGGGCAGGGGCCTTTATATGGCTACACCTTC. It yields the protein CASSLGQGPLYGYTF.

In its sample, this clone was seen once. The same CDR3 also results from other DNA sequences found in this sample. This rearrangement joins TRBV5-1 to TRBJ2-3; 8 positions match TRBD1. The CDR3 loop spans 14 amino acids. CDR1 and CDR2 from the germline V gene are SGHRS and YFSETQ. J gave up 4 bases and V 4 bases, and 5 bases lay outside the gene matches. The CDR3 protein is CASSGQGGADTQYF. Here the CDR3 DNA reads TGCGCCAGCAGCGGACAGGGAGGAGCAGATACGCAGTATTTT. Combining the CDR3 with reference TRBV5-1 and TRBJ2-3 gives the whole variable domain KAGVTQTPRYLIKTRGQQVTLSCSPISGHRSVSWYQQTPGQGLQFLFEYFSETQRNKGNFPGRFSGRQFSNSRSEMNVSTLELGDSALYLCASSGQGGADTQYFGPGTRLTVL.

This clone was recorded once. The chain combines TRBV6-2 or TRBV6-3 with TRBJ1-3, with D possibly being TRBD1 (5 bases). The CDR3 is 14 residues long. With 5 bases removed from V and 0 bases from J, the gap between germline ends came to 8 bases. In germline, CDR1 is MNHEY, CDR2 SVGEGT. CDR3 in DNA: TGTGCCAGCAGTCGGGGGAGCTCTGGAAACACCATATATTTT. Translating it yields CASSRGSSGNTIYF.

V is TRBV5-4 and J is TRBJ2-7; a weak D match, TRBD2 (5 bases). The V end lost 7 bases, the J end lost 2 bases, and 13 bases lay between the germline ends. CDR1 is SGHNT, CDR2 YYREEE, per germline (reference sequence). The length of the CDR3 is 13 residues. The CDR3 bases are TGTGCCAGCCCGCTCGGGGTCCCCTACGAGCAGTACTTC. It translates to CASPLGVPYEQYF.

The chain recombines TRBV29-1 with TRBJ2-7, with 12 bases that match TRBD1. V trimming: 5 bases; J trimming: 7 bases; junction bases outside the gene matches: 9. Per germline, CDR1 SQVTM and CDR2 ANQGSEA. The CDR3 totals 14 residues. The CDR3 loop reads CSVRDRGLSREQYF. In DNA form, the CDR3 reads TGCAGCGTTCGGGACAGGGGGCTATCCCGGGAGCAGTACTTC.

This clone was recorded once. The rearrangement joins TRBV7-9 to TRBJ1-2; D is possibly TRBD1 (5 bases). Trimming removed 7 bases from V and 4 bases from J, with 16 bases in between. The CDR3 is made up of 14 amino acids. Per the germline V gene, CDR1 is SEHNR and CDR2 is FQNEAQ (reference sequence). CDR3: CASTFGGSTYGYTF. CDR3 nucleotide sequence: TGTGCCAGCACGTTCGGGGGGTCCACCTATGGCTACACCTTC.

The CDR3 protein is CASTESRGPGEKLFF. CDR3 nucleotides: TGCGCCAGCACCGAAAGTAGGGGTCCTGGTGAAAAACTGTTTTTT. The chain combines TRBV5-1 with TRBJ1-4, with D tentatively TRBD1 (5 bases). CDR1 and CDR2 (germline): SGHRS, YFSETQ. Trimming removed 6 bases from V and 7 bases from J, with 19 bases in between. The length of the CDR3 is 15 residues. The whole variable domain, filled in from reference TRBV5-1 and TRBJ1-4, reads KAGVTQTPRYLIKTRGQQVTLSCSPISGHRSVSWYQQTPGQGLQFLFEYFSETQRNKGNFPGRFSGRQFSNSRSEMNVSTLELGDSALYLCASTESRGPGEKLFFGSGTQLSVL.

V and J are TRBV7-2 and TRBJ2-3, with D unclear. V shed 1 base and J shed 2 bases, with 13 bases lying between them. This CDR3 comprises 16 residues. The germline CDR1 and CDR2 sequences are SGHTA and FQGNSA. The CDR3 reads CASSLEESYYTDTQYF. CDR3 coding DNA: TGTGCCAGCAGCTTAGAAGAGTCCTACTACACAGATACGCAGTATTTT.

The chain joins TRBV18 to TRBJ1-1, with a weak D call TRBD1 (5 bases). Trimming took 4 bases from V and 0 from J, leaving 12 bases between them. This CDR3 is 15 amino acids long. Germline values: CDR1 KGHSH, CDR2 LQKENI. This chain's CDR3 is CASSLGDRLNTEAFF. As DNA, the CDR3 is TGTGCCAGCTCACTTGGCGACAGACTGAACACTGAAGCTTTCTTT. Variable domain in full (rest from reference TRBV18 and TRBJ1-1): NAGVMQNPRHLVRRRGQEARLRCSPMKGHSHVYWYRQLPEEGLKFMVYLQKENIIDESGMPKERFSAEFPKEGPSILRIQQVVRGDSAAYFCASSLGDRLNTEAFFGQGTRLTVV.

This clone was seen a handful of times. In nucleotides, the CDR3 is TGTGCCAGCTCCCAATCGAACACCGGGGAGCTGTTTTTT. It specifies CASSQSNTGELFF. This chain links TRBV18 with TRBJ2-2, with D unclear. Germline V gives CDR1 KGHSH, CDR2 LQKENI. V shed 6 bases and J shed 0 bases, with 5 bases lying between them. This CDR3 has 13 residues.

As concerns this clone: Other DNA sequences in this specimen translate into the identical CDR3. The chain combines TRBV6-5 with TRBJ1-2, with TRBD1 identical over 8 bases. J lost 7 bases, V lost 6 bases, and 4 bases had no gene match. Germline CDR1 and CDR2: MNHEY and SVGAGI. CDR3 length: 12 residues. This CDR3 is CASRQGARGYTF. The DNA for the CDR3 is TGTGCCAGCAGGCAGGGGGCGCGTGGCTACACCTTC.

The chain joins TRBV4-2 to TRBJ1-2; D remains ambiguous. CDR3 length: 16 amino acids. The germline V gene encodes CDR1 LGHNA and CDR2 YNFKEQ. Trimming stripped 4 bases from V and 3 bases from J, with 18 bases between. CDR3 nucleotide sequence: TGTGCCAGCAGCCTAACTCCGAGGAAAGTGGACTATGGCTACACCTTC. It specifies CASSLTPRKVDYGYTF.

DNA of the CDR3: TGTGCCAGCAGTGACGGGACTAGCGGGGGGGGCCCTCCAGAGACCCAGTACTTC. Translated: CASSDGTSGGGPPETQYF. The V call is TRBV6-1, the J call TRBJ2-5, with 16 nucleotides matching TRBD2. Per germline, CDR1 MNHNS and CDR2 SASEGT. This CDR3 has 18 residues. V was clipped by 3 bases and J by 4 bases; unmatched bases: 8.

The chain combines TRBV5-8 with TRBJ1-2; TRBD1 matches 8 bases. The CDR3 contains 15 residues. CDR1 and CDR2 (germline): SGHTS, YDEGEE. Losses at the gene ends were 0 bases for V and 4 bases for J; bases not matched to a gene: 5. The CDR3: CASSLEQGAVYGYTF. As DNA, the CDR3 is TGTGCCAGCAGCTTGGAGCAGGGGGCAGTCTATGGCTACACCTTC. The full variable domain, rest sourced from reference TRBV5-8 and TRBJ1-2, is EAGVTQSPTHLIKTRGQQATLRCSPISGHTSVYWYQQALGLGLQFLLWYDEGEERNRGNFPPRFSGRQFPNYSSELNVNALELEDSALYLCASSLEQGAVYGYTFGSGTRLTVV.

The V and J genes are TRBV27 and TRBJ1-6, with D perhaps matching TRBD1 (5 bases). The CDR3 extends over 14 amino acids. Trimming removed 1 base at V and 11 bases at J, with 12 bases between. Per the germline V gene, CDR1 is MNHEY and CDR2 is SMNVEV (reference sequence). The CDR3 DNA follows: TGTGCCAGCAGTTTATACCCCAGGGCTGCACCCCTCCACTTT. It encodes CASSLYPRAAPLHF.

This clone showed up just once. The J gene is TRBJ2-4, the V gene TRBV7-9; a weak D match, TRBD2 (6 bases). The germline V gene has CDR1 SEHNR and CDR2 FQNEAQ (reference sequence). V dropped 4 bases and J dropped 6 bases, with 13 bases sitting between them. The CDR3 loop spans 14 amino acids. The CDR3 sequence: CASSSPGSLNIQYF. As DNA, the CDR3 is TGTGCCAGCAGCTCGCCCGGGAGCTTAAACATTCAGTACTTC.

This chain links TRBV28 with TRBJ2-3; TRBD1 aligns across 7 bases. Germline V gives CDR1 MDHEN, CDR2 SYDVKM. This CDR3 has 17 amino acids. V gave up 2 bases and J gave up 9 bases; unmatched junction bases: 17. In nucleotides, the CDR3 is TGTGCCAGCAGTTTACGGACAGGACAAAACCCTAGTTACACGCAGTATTTT. Its protein product is CASSLRTGQNPSYTQYF.

CDR3: CASSQFTTGANVLTF. CDR3 nucleotides: TGTGCCAGCAGCCAATTTACAACTGGGGCCAACGTCCTGACTTTC. The V gene is TRBV14, the J gene TRBJ2-6; D gene unclear. V was cut by 2 bases and J by 2 bases, with 7 bases left in between. CDR1 SGHDN and CDR2 FVKESK come from the germline V gene. The CDR3 has 15 amino acids.

The genes are TRBV27 and TRBJ1-5; tentative D call: TRBD1 (6 bases). Germline CDR1 reads MNHEY; CDR2 reads SMNVEV (reference sequence). The CDR3 loop spans 15 amino acids. Trimming left V 3 bases short and J 3 bases short, with 12 bases between. The CDR3, as DNA: TGTGCCAGCAGTTTCTCCAGGGGAGACAATCAGCCCCAGCATTTT. It codes for CASSFSRGDNQPQHF.

The chain uses TRBV7-3 and TRBJ2-3; the match to TRBD2 covers 8 bases. J gave up 1 base and V 5 bases, and 2 bases lay outside the gene matches. This CDR3 contains 14 residues. CDR1 is SGHTA, CDR2 FQGTGA, per germline. The CDR3 sequence: CASSALAGTDTQYF. The DNA of the CDR3 is TGTGCCAGCAGCGCACTAGCGGGCACAGATACGCAGTATTTT.

The chain combines TRBV7-2 with TRBJ2-7; 9 bases fit TRBD1. The junction had 6 bases not matched to a gene; V was cut back by 2 bases and J by 1 base. This CDR3 contains 16 residues. CDR1 and CDR2 from the germline V gene are SGHTA and FQGNSA. The chain's CDR3 is CASSLNWDRESYEQYF. For the CDR3, the DNA is TGTGCCAGCAGCTTAAACTGGGACAGGGAGTCCTACGAGCAGTACTTC.

This clone occurred a few times. This same CDR3 is encoded by further DNA sequences in the sample. The genes are TRBV6-1 and TRBJ2-5; 12 bases are shared with TRBD2. CDR1 MNHNS and CDR2 SASEGT come from the germline V gene. Trimming at V came to 2 bases and at J to 4 bases, leaving 2 bases not matched to a gene. CDR3 length: 15 residues. CDR3 nucleotide sequence: TGTGCCAGCAGTGAACTAGCGGGGGGGCCAGAGACCCAGTACTTC. It translates to CASSELAGGPETQYF.

The V call is TRBV15, the J call TRBJ2-7; 9 bases match TRBD1. Germline values: CDR1 LNHNV, CDR2 YYDKDF (reference sequence). J was trimmed by 3 bases and V by 5 bases; bases with no gene match: 5. The CDR3 is 14 amino acids. The CDR3 loop reads CATSQDRGFYEQYF. Here the CDR3 DNA reads TGTGCCACCAGCCAGGACAGGGGATTCTACGAGCAGTACTTC.

V and J are TRBV7-9 and TRBJ2-3; 8 bases align to TRBD2. Trimming took 5 bases from V and 10 from J; bases not matched to a gene: 20. The germline gives CDR1 SEHNR, CDR2 FQNEAQ (reference sequence). The CDR3 is 17 amino acids. The CDR3 DNA is TGTGCCAGCAGCACCAGGGCGGGCGGGGGGACTCCCGCTTCGCAGTATTTT. This encodes CASSTRAGGGTPASQYF.